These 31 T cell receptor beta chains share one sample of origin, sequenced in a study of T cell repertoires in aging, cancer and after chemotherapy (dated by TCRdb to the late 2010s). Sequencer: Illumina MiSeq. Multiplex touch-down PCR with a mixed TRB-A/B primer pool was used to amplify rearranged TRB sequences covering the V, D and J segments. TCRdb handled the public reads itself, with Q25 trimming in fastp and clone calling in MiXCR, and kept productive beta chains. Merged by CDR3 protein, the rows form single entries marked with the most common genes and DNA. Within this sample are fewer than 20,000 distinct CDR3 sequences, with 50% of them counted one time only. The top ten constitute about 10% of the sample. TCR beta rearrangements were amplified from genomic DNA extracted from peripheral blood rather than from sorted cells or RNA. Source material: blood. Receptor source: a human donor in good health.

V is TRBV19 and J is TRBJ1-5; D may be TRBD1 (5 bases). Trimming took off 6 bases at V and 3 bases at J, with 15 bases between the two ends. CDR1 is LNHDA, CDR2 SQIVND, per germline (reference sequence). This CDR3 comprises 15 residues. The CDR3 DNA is TGTGCCAGTAGCCCGGGGCAGCCGCTCAATCAGCCCCAGCATTTT. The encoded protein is CASSPGQPLNQPQHF.

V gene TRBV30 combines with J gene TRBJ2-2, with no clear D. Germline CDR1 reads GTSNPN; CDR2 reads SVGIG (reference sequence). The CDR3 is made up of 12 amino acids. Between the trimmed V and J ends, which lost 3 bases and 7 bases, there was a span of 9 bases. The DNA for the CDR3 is TGTGCCTGGAGAAGGTCCATCGGGGAGCTGTTTTTT. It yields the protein CAWRRSIGELFF.

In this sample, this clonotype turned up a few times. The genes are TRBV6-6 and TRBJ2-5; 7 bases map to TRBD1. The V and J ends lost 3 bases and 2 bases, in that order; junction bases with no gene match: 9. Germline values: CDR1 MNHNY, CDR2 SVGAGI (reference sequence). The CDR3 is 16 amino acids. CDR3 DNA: TGTGCCAGCAGTTATGGTCGGGACAGCCGACAAGAGACCCAGTACTTC. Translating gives CASSYGRDSRQETQYF.

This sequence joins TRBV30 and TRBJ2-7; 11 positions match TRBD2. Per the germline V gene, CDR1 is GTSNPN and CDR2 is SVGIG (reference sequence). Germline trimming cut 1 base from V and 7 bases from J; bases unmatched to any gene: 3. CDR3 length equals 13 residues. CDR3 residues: CAWSGRLAGEQYF. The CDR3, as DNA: TGTGCCTGGAGTGGAAGACTAGCGGGGGAGCAGTACTTC.

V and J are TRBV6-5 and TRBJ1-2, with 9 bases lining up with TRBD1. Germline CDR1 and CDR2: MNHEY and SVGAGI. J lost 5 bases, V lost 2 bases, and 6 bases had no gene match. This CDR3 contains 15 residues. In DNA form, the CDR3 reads TGTGCCAGCAGTTACGTGGGACAGGGTGAATATGGCTACACCTTC. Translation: CASSYVGQGEYGYTF.

The CDR3 protein is CASGKDSGQPQHF. The CDR3 nucleotides are TGTGCCAGTGGGAAAGATAGTGGTCAGCCCCAGCATTTT. The V and J genes are TRBV19 and TRBJ1-5; D remains ambiguous. Germline values: CDR1 LNHDA, CDR2 SQIVND (reference sequence). Trimming pared 8 bases from V and 6 bases from J, leaving 14 bases between. CDR3 size: 13 residues.

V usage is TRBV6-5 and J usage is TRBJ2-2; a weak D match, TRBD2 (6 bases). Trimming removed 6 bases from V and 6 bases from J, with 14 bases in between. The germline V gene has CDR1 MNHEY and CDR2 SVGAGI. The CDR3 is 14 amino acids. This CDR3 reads CASRRGSLSGELFF. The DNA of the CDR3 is TGTGCCAGCAGACGGGGGAGTCTCTCCGGGGAGCTGTTTTTT.

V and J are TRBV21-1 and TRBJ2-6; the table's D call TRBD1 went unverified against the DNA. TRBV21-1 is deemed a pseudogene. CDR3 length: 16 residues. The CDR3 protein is CASSTLKGAGANVLTF. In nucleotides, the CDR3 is TGTGCCAGCAGCACTCTGAAAGGGGCTGGGGCCAACGTCCTGACTTTC.

In nucleotides, the CDR3 is TGTGCCAGCAGGGACGGTCGGAGGGCAGGGTACTGGCAAGAGACCCAGTACTTC. It codes for CASRDGRRAGYWQETQYF. The chain links TRBV6-1 to TRBJ2-5, with D possibly TRBD2 on 6 matching bases. V lost 6 bases to trimming and J lost 2 bases, with 25 bases between them. CDR3 length: 18 residues. The germline CDR1 and CDR2 sequences are MNHNS and SASEGT.

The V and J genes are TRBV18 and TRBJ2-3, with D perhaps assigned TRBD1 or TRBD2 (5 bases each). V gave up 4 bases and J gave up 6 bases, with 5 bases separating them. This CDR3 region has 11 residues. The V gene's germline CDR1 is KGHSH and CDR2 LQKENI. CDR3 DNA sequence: TGTGCCAGCTCACGGGGGGATACGCAGTATTTT. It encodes CASSRGDTQYF.

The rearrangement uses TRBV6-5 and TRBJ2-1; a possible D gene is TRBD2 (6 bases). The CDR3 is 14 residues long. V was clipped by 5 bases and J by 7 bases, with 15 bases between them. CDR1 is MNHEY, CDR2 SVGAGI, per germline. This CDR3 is CASSISGAGNEQFF. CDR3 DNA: TGTGCCAGCAGTATAAGTGGGGCGGGGAATGAGCAGTTCTTC.

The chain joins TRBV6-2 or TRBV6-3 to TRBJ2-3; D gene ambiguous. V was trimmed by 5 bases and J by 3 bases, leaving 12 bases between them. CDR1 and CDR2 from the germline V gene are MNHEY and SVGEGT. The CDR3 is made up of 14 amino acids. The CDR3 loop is CASSTAGRTDTQYF. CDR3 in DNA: TGTGCCAGCAGTACTGCAGGACGGACAGATACGCAGTATTTT.

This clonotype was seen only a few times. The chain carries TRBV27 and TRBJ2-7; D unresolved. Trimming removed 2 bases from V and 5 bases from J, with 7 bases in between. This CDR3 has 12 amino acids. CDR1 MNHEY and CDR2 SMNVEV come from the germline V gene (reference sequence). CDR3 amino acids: CASSLAGDEQYF. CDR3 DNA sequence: TGTGCCAGCAGTTTAGCTGGAGACGAGCAGTACTTC.

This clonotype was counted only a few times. CDR3 region: CSVVTQGGLPIEQFF. CDR3 in DNA: TGCAGCGTTGTCACCCAGGGCGGGCTTCCAATTGAGCAGTTCTTC. The J gene is TRBJ2-1, the V gene TRBV29-1; D tentatively reads TRBD1 or TRBD2 (5 bases each). CDR1 is SQVTM and CDR2 is ANQGSEA in the germline V gene. Trimming cost V 4 bases and J 9 bases, with 22 bases left between them. CDR3 length: 15 residues.

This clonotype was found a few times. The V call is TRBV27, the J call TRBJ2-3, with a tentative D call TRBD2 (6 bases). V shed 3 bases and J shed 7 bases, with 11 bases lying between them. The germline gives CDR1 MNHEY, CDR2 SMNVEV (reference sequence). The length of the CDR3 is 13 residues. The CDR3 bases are TGTGCCAGCAGTTTGGGCCGGGGGTATACGCAGTATTTT. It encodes CASSLGRGYTQYF.

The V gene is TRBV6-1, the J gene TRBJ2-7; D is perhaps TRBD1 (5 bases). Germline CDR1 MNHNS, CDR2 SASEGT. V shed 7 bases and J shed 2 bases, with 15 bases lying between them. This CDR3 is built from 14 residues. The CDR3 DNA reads TGTGCCAGCACCTCAACAGGATTCACCTACGAGCAGTACTTC. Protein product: CASTSTGFTYEQYF.

Here the CDR3 DNA reads TGTGCCAGCAGCTTGGACCTGCGGGGGGTGGAGACCCAGTACTTC. It translates to CASSLDLRGVETQYF. The genes are TRBV5-6 and TRBJ2-5; 8 bases are shared with TRBD2. The CDR3 loop spans 15 amino acids. Germline V gives CDR1 SGHDT, CDR2 YYEEEE. Trimming at V came to 0 bases and at J to 5 bases, leaving 6 bases not matched to a gene.

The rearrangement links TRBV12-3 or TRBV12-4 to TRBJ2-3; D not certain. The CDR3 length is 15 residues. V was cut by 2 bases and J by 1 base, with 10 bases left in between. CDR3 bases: TGTGCCAGCAGTTTATGGTACACAGGCACAGATACGCAGTATTTT. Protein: CASSLWYTGTDTQYF.

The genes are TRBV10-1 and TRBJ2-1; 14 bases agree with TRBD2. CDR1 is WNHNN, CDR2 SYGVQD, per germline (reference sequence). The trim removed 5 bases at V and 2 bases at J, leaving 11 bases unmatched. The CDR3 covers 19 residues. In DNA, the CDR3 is TGCGCCAGCAGTACTTATAAGGGACTAGCGGGAGCCGCCTACAATGAGCAGTTCTTC. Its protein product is CASSTYKGLAGAAYNEQFF.

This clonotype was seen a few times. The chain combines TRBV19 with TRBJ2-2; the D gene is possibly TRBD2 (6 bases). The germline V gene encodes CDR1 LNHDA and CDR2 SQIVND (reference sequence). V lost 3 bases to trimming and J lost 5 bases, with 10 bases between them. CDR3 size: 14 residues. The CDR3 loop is CASSIGLLTGELFF. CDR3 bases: TGTGCCAGTAGTATCGGACTATTAACCGGGGAGCTGTTTTTT.

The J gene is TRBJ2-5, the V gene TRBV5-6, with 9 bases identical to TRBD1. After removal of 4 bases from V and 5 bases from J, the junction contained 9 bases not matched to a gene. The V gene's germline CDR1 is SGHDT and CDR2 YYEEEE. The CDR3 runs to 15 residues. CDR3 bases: TGTGCCAGCAGCCTTGGGACAGGGAAATCGGAGACCCAGTACTTC. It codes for CASSLGTGKSETQYF. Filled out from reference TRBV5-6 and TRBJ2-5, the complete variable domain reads DAGVTQSPTHLIKTRGQQVTLRCSPKSGHDTVSWYQQALGQGPQFIFQYYEEEERQRGNFPDRFSGHQFPNYSSELNVNALLLGDSALYLCASSLGTGKSETQYFGPGTRLLVL.

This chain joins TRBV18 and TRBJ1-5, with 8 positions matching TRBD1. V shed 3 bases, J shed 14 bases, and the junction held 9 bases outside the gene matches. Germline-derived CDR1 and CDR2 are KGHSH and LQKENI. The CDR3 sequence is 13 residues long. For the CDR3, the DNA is TGTGCCAGCTCACCGAACAGGGGGGACACGAAGCATTTT. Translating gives CASSPNRGDTKHF. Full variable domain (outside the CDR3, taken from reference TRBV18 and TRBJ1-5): NAGVMQNPRHLVRRRGQEARLRCSPMKGHSHVYWYRQLPEEGLKFMVYLQKENIIDESGMPKERFSAEFPKEGPSILRIQQVVRGDSAAYFCASSPNRGDTKHFGDGTRLSIL.

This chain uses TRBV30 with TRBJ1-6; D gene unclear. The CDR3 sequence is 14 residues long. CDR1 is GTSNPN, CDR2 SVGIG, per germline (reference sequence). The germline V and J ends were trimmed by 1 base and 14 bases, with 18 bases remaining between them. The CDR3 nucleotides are TGTGCCTGGAGTGGAGGACGGCCAGAAGAAACCCTCCACTTT. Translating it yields CAWSGGRPEETLHF.

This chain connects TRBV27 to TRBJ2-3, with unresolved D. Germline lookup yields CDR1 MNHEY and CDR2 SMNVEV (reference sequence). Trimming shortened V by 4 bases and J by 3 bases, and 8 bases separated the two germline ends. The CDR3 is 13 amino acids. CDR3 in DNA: TGTGCCAGCAGTTCCGGCCCAACAGATACGCAGTATTTT. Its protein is CASSSGPTDTQYF.

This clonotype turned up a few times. The CDR3 bases are TGTGCCAGTAGTATACGGCCGCCCGGCGAATTGCATGATACGCAGTATTTT. Translation: CASSIRPPGELHDTQYF. V usage is TRBV19 and J usage is TRBJ2-3; D is undetermined. This CDR3 has 17 amino acids. V lost 2 bases to trimming and J lost 6 bases, with 21 bases between them. The germline gives CDR1 LNHDA, CDR2 SQIVND (reference sequence).

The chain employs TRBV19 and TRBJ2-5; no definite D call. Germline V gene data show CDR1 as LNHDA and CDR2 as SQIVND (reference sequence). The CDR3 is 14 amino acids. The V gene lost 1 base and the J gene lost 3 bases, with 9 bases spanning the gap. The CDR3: CASSIAQLEETQYF. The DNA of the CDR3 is TGTGCCAGTAGTATAGCCCAGTTGGAAGAGACCCAGTACTTC.

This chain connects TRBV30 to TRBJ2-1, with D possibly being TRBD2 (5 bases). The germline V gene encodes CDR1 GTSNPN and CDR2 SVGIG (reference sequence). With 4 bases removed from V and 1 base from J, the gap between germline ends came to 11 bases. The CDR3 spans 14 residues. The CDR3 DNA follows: TGTGCCTGGAAAGGCAGCGGTTCCTACAATGAGCAGTTCTTC. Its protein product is CAWKGSGSYNEQFF.

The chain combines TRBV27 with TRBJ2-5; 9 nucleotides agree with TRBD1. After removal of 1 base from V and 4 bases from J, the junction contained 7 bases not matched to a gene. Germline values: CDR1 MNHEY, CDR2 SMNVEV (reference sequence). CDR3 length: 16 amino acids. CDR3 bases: TGTGCCAGCAGTTTATTAGGGACAGGGCTCGGAGAGACCCAGTACTTC. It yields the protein CASSLLGTGLGETQYF.

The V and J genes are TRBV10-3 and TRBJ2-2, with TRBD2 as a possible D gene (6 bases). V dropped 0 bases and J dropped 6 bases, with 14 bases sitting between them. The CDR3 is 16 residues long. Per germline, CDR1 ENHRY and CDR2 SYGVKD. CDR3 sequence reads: CAISESTGEGAGELFF. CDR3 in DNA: TGTGCCATCAGTGAGTCTACGGGAGAAGGGGCCGGGGAGCTGTTTTTT.

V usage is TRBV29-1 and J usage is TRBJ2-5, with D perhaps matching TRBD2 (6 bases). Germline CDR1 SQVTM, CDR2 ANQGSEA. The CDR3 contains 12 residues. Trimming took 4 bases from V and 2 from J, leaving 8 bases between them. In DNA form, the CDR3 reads TGCAGCGTTGGGGCGGGACAAGAGACCCAGTACTTC. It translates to CSVGAGQETQYF.

The CDR3 loop is CASSPPGTGGNEQFF. The CDR3 DNA sequence: TGTGCCAGCAGCCCCCCCGGGACAGGGGGCAATGAGCAGTTCTTC. The chain employs TRBV11-1 and TRBJ2-1, with 11 bases identical to TRBD1. CDR3 length: 15 residues. Germline-derived CDR1 and CDR2 are SGHAT and FQDESV (reference sequence). After removal of 5 bases from V and 6 bases from J, the junction contained 6 bases not matched to a gene.